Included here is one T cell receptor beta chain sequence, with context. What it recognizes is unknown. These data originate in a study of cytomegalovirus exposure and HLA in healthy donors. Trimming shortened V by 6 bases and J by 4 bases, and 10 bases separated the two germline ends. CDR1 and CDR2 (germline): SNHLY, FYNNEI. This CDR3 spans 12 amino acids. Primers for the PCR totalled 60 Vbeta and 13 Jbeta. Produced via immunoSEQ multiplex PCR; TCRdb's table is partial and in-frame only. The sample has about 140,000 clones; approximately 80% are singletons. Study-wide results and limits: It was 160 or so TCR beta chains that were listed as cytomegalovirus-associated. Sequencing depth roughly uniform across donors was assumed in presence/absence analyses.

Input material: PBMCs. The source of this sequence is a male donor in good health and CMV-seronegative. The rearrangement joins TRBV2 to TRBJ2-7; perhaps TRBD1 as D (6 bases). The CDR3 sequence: CASSQDSYEQYF. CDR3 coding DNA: TGTGCCAGCAGCCAGGACAGTTACGAGCAGTACTTC.